This entry lists 17 T cell receptor beta chains sequenced from one sample in a study of T cell changes during pregnancy in multiple sclerosis. Data came from immunoSEQ multiplex PCR; TCRdb stores just in-frame clones and leaves some out. The repertoire includes tens of thousands of clones, 91% of them detected once, and 2.2% sits in the top ten. The source material was peripheral blood, sampled in the third trimester of pregnancy. The receptors shown here come from a female donor in good health, enrolled as a control in a pregnancy study.

V gene TRBV10-1 combines with J gene TRBJ2-2; D is unclear. The ends were cut back, 3 bases at V and 4 bases at J, with 6 bases in the middle. CDR1 is WNHNN and CDR2 is SYGVQD in the germline V gene (reference sequence). The CDR3 has 13 amino acids. The CDR3 DNA follows: TGCGCCAGCAGTGATACGGTCACCGGGGAGCTGTTTTTT. Protein sequence: CASSDTVTGELFF.

V gene TRBV6-5 combines with J gene TRBJ2-5; 10 nucleotides align to TRBD2. With V trimmed by 4 bases and J by 3 bases, 8 bases remained unmatched. The CDR3 is 16 residues long. Germline CDR1 is MNHEY and CDR2 is SVGAGI. This CDR3 is CASSLSSGGVEETQYF. CDR3 sequence (DNA): TGTGCCAGCAGTTTATCGAGCGGGGGGGTTGAAGAGACCCAGTACTTC.

The chain carries TRBV5-1 and TRBJ1-4; D is ambiguous. Per germline, CDR1 SGHRS and CDR2 YFSETQ. CDR3 length: 13 amino acids. V was clipped by 1 base and J by 10 bases, with 11 bases between them. The CDR3 DNA follows: TGCGCCAGCAGCTTGAAAAACGAGGGAAAACTGTTTTTT. Protein sequence: CASSLKNEGKLFF.

The genes are TRBV7-2 and TRBJ2-7, with TRBD2 identical over 8 bases. Germline V gene lookup returns CDR1 SGHTA and CDR2 FQGNSA. The V and J ends lost 3 bases and 1 base, in that order; junction bases with no gene match: 8. This CDR3 is 16 amino acids long. CDR3 protein: CASSFSSPSGSYEQYF. CDR3 DNA: TGTGCCAGCAGCTTCTCTAGTCCTAGCGGGTCCTACGAGCAGTACTTC.

This clone was seen only a few times. CDR3 in amino acids: CASSISGGGTDTQYF. In DNA form, the CDR3 reads TGTGCCAGCAGCATTAGCGGGGGAGGAACAGATACGCAGTATTTT. The chain uses TRBV7-9 and TRBJ2-3, with 9 bases matching TRBD2. Germline V lookup: CDR1 SEHNR, CDR2 FQNEAQ (reference sequence). V was clipped by 5 bases and J by 3 bases; unmatched bases: 6. The CDR3 has 15 residues.

The gene calls are TRBV2 and TRBJ1-4; TRBD1 matches 8 bases. Germline V CDR1 and CDR2: SNHLY, FYNNEI. The CDR3 is 14 amino acids. J gave up 5 bases and V 6 bases, and 5 bases lay outside the gene matches. Here the CDR3 reads CASRGQGRNEKLFF. The CDR3 DNA reads TGTGCCAGCAGAGGACAGGGACGGAATGAAAAACTGTTTTTT.

The chain links TRBV16 to TRBJ2-1; TRBD1 matches 10 bases. The CDR3 spans 14 residues. Trimming removed 2 bases from V and 9 bases from J; junction bases left unmatched: 4. Per germline, CDR1 KGHSY and CDR2 FQNENV. CDR3 DNA: TGTGCCAGCAGCCAAGACAGGGGGCTGAGTGAGCAGTTCTTC. It specifies CASSQDRGLSEQFF.

The chain employs TRBV7-9 and TRBJ2-7, with a possible D match to TRBD1 (6 bases). CDR3 length: 14 amino acids. V was trimmed by 6 bases and J by 2 bases, leaving 14 bases between them. Germline V gene lookup returns CDR1 SEHNR and CDR2 FQNEAQ (reference sequence). CDR3 bases: TGTGCCAGCAGGGACGCAGGGGACCCCTACGAGCAGTACTTC. It encodes CASRDAGDPYEQYF.

The chain links TRBV2 to TRBJ2-7; perhaps TRBD1 as D (6 bases). With 6 bases removed from V and 7 bases from J, the gap between germline ends came to 13 bases. CDR3 length: 12 residues. The germline V gene encodes CDR1 SNHLY and CDR2 FYNNEI. The chain's CDR3 is CASRLGAEEQYF. The CDR3 nucleotides are TGTGCCAGCAGGTTGGGGGCGGAGGAGCAGTACTTC.

The chain employs TRBV9 and TRBJ2-2, with D possibly TRBD2 on 6 matching bases. The V gene lost 0 bases and the J gene lost 0 bases, with 12 bases spanning the gap. Germline V gives CDR1 SGDLS, CDR2 YYNGEE. This CDR3 is built from 17 residues. CDR3 bases: TGTGCCAGCAGCGTAGTGGAGGGAGCAACGAACACCGGGGAGCTGTTTTTT. Amino acid sequence: CASSVVEGATNTGELFF.

The chain links TRBV6-5 to TRBJ2-7; tentatively, D is TRBD2 (5 bases). The germline gives CDR1 MNHEY, CDR2 SVGAGI. The CDR3 loop spans 15 amino acids. Trimming removed 7 bases from V and 0 bases from J, with 16 bases in between. The CDR3 sequence is CASTRRVAYSYEQYF. The CDR3 DNA is TGTGCCAGCACCCGCCGCGTAGCGTACTCCTACGAGCAGTACTTC.

This clone turned up a few times. The genes are TRBV4-1 and TRBJ1-1; 7 positions match TRBD1. V lost 0 bases, J lost 6 bases, and 10 bases stayed unmatched. This CDR3 region has 16 residues. Germline loops: CDR1 MGHRA, CDR2 YSYEKL. CDR3 residues: CASSQEGETGRPEAFF. The CDR3 nucleotides read TGCGCCAGCAGCCAAGAAGGGGAGACAGGGAGGCCTGAAGCTTTCTTT.

The V and J genes are TRBV27 and TRBJ2-7; D uncertain. CDR1 MNHEY and CDR2 SMNVEV come from the germline V gene (reference sequence). The CDR3 spans 13 residues. V shed 1 base and J shed 2 bases, with 6 bases lying between them. The CDR3 DNA reads TGTGCCAGCAGTTTATACCCAGCCTACGAGCAGTACTTC. Translating it yields CASSLYPAYEQYF.

Here the CDR3 reads CASSLGDSGPYEQYF. The CDR3 DNA is TGCGCCAGCAGCTTGGGGGACTCGGGGCCCTACGAGCAGTACTTC. The V and J genes are TRBV5-1 and TRBJ2-7; TRBD2 might be the D (6 bases). The CDR3 totals 15 residues. CDR1 and CDR2 (germline): SGHRS, YFSETQ. Trimming pared 0 bases from V and 2 bases from J, leaving 12 bases between.

V is TRBV6-4 and J is TRBJ2-3; 10 bases are a match to TRBD2. CDR1 is MRHNA and CDR2 is SNTAGT in the germline V gene. The CDR3 sequence is 15 residues long. The ends lost 5 bases at V and 5 bases at J; junction bases unmatched: 7. CDR3 in amino acids: CASSYSGGEGDTQYF. CDR3 DNA: TGTGCCAGCAGTTACAGCGGGGGGGAAGGAGATACGCAGTATTTT.

The V and J genes are TRBV7-9 and TRBJ2-7, with 10 nucleotides matching TRBD1. From germline, CDR1 is SEHNR and CDR2 FQNEAQ (reference sequence). With V trimmed by 2 bases and J by 6 bases, 10 bases remained unmatched. The CDR3 is 16 amino acids. This chain's CDR3 is CASSLRGDRGVGEQYF. The CDR3 bases are TGTGCCAGCAGCTTAAGGGGGGACAGGGGAGTAGGCGAGCAGTACTTC.

The chain is built from TRBV6-5 and TRBJ2-7, with 8 bases aligning to TRBD1. This CDR3 has 16 amino acids. With V trimmed by 2 bases and J by 0 bases, 6 bases remained unmatched. CDR1 and CDR2 (germline): MNHEY, SVGAGI. The CDR3 sequence is CASSYDWTGTSYEQYF. In DNA, the CDR3 is TGTGCCAGCAGTTACGATTGGACAGGGACCTCCTACGAGCAGTACTTC.